This TCR beta chain is drawn from a study of PD-1 blockade in mismatch repair-deficient tumors. On the study more broadly: Patients had eleven to twelve mismatch repair-deficient cancer types, all previously treated and progressing. Whole-study results and caveats: Tumor-resident clones, often absent from pretreatment blood, expanded after pembrolizumab and then contracted.

Deletions cut 6 bases from V and 4 bases from J, with 15 bases between. The length of the CDR3 is 14 residues. Per germline, CDR1 SNHLY and CDR2 FYNNEI. With regard to this clone: Its antigen is undetermined.

Profiling relied on immunoSEQ multiplex PCR, and the TCRdb table lists in-frame clones only, not all of them. The profile shows approximately 50,000 clones, more than 75% of them singletons. This receptor was obtained from an adult with mismatch repair-deficient cancer. The rearrangement uses TRBV2 and TRBJ1-2, with a possible D match to TRBD1 (5 bases). Sequencing was performed on peripheral blood, taken 4 weeks after starting pembrolizumab. The CDR3 nucleotides are TGTGCCAGCAGCGTGGACATGGGGGGCTATGGCTACACCTTC. It encodes CASSVDMGGYGYTF.